Given below is one T cell receptor beta chain in context. Seattle patient enrollment occurred during active infection, with longitudinal follow-up thereafter. The data are from a study of blood T cell repertoires in COVID-19. Study at large: COVID-19 samples collected from the United States, Italy and Spain covered acute and convalescent phases.

The V and J ends lost 3 bases and 2 bases respectively, with 4 bases between them. CDR3 length equals 12 residues. The germline V gene has CDR1 LGHDT and CDR2 YNNKEL (reference sequence). Generated by immunoSEQ multiplex PCR, the TCRdb table keeps only in-frame clones and is missing some. The table has roughly 410,000 clones, 87% seen once. This clonotype originated in a woman aged 55-70 years with COVID-19, enrolled during active disease. The chain joins TRBV3-1 (or the pseudogene TRBV3-2) to TRBJ1-2; D is unclear. Specimen: peripheral blood. This CDR3 is CASSHLNYGYTF. The CDR3 DNA reads TGTGCCAGCAGCCATTTAAACTATGGCTACACCTTC.